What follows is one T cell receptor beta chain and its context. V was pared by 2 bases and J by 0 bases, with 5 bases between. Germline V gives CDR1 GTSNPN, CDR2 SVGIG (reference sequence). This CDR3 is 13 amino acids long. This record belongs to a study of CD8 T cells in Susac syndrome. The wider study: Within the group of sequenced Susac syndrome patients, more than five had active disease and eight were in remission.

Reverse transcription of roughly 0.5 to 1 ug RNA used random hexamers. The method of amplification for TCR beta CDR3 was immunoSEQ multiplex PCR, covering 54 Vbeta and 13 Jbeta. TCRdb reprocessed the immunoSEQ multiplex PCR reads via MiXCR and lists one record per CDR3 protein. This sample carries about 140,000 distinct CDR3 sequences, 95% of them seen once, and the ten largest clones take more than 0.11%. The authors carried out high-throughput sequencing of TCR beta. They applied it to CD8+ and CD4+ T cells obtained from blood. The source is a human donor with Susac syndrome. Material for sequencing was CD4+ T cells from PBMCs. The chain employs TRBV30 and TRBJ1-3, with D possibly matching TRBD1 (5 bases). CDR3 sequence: CAWSTGSGNTIYF. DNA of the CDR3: TGTGCCTGGAGTACAGGCTCTGGAAACACCATATATTTT. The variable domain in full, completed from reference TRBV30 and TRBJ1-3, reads SQTIHQWPATLVQPVGSPLSLECTVEGTSNPNLYWYRQAAGRGLQLLFYSVGIGQISSEVPQNLSASRPQDRQFILSSKKLLLSDSGFYLCAWSTGSGNTIYFGEGSWLTVV.